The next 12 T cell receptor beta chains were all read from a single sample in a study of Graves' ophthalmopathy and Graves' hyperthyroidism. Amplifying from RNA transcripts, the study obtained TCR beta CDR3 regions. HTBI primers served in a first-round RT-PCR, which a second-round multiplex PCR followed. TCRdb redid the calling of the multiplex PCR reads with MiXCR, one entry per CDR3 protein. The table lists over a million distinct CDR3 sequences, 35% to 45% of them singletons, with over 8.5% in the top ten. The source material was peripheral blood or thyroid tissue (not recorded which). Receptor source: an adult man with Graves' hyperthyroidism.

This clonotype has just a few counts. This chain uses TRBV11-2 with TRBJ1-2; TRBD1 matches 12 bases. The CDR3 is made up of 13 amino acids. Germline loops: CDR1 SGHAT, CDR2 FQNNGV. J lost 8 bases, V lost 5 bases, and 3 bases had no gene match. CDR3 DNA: TGTGCCAGCAGCATCGGGACAGGGGGCGGCTACACCTTC. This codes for CASSIGTGGGYTF.

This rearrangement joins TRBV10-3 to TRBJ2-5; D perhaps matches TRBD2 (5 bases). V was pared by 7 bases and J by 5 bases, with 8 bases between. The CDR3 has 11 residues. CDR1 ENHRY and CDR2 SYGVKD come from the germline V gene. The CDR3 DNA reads TGTGCCATCAATCCGGGGGAGACCCAGTACTTC. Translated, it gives CAINPGETQYF.

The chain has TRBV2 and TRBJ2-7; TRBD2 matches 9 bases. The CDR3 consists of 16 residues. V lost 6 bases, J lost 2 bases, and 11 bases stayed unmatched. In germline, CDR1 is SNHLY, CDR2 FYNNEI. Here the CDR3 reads CASSARVAGVAYEQYF. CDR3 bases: TGTGCCAGCAGCGCCAGGGTAGCGGGAGTAGCCTACGAGCAGTACTTC.

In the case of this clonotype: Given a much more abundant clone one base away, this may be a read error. As DNA, the CDR3 is TGTGCCATCAGTTACTCCGTCAGGGGTCAGCCCCAGCATTTT. This codes for CAISYSVRGQPQHF. J is TRBJ1-5 and V is TRBV10-3; D might be TRBD1 (6 bases). The V end was cut by 5 bases, the J end by 6 bases, with 14 bases between. The CDR3 is made up of 14 amino acids. Germline CDR1 is ENHRY and CDR2 is SYGVKD.

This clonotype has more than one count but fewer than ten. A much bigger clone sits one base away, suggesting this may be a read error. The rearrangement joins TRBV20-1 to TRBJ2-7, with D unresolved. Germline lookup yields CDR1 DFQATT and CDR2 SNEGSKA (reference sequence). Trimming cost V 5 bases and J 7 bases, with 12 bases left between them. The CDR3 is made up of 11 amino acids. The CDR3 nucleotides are TGCAGTGCTGGTCGGCCTAATGAGCAGTACTTC. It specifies CSAGRPNEQYF.

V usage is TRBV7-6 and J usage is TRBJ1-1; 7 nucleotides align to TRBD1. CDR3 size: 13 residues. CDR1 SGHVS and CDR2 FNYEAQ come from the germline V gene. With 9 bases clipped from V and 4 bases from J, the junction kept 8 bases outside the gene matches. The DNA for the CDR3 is TGTGCCAGTCATGGCAGGGGGGGCACTGAAGCTTTCTTT. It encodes CASHGRGGTEAFF.

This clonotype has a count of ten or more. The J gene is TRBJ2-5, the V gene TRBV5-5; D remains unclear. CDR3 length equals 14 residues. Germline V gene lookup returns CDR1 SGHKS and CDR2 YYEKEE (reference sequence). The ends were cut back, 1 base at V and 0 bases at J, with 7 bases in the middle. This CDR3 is CASSLPRYQETQYF. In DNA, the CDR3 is TGTGCCAGCAGCTTGCCTAGGTACCAAGAGACCCAGTACTTC. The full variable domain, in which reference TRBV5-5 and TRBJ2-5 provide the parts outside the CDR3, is DAGVTQSPTHLIKTRGQQVTLRCSPISGHKSVSWYQQVLGQGPQFIFQYYEKEERGRGNFPDRFSARQFPNYSSELNVNALLLGDSALYLCASSLPRYQETQYFGPGTRLLVL.

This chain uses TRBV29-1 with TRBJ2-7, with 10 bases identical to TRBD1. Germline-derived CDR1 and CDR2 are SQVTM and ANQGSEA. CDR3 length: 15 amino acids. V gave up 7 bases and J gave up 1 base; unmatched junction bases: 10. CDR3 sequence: CSARTGQGVSYEQYF. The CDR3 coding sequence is TGCAGCGCGAGGACTGGACAGGGGGTATCCTACGAGCAGTACTTC.

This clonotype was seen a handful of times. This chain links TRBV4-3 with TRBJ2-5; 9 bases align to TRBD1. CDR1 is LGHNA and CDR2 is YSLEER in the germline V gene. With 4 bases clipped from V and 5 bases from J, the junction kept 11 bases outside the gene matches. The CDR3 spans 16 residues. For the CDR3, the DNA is TGCGCCAGCAGCCCATGGACAGGGGATGGCGGGGAGACCCAGTACTTC. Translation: CASSPWTGDGGETQYF.

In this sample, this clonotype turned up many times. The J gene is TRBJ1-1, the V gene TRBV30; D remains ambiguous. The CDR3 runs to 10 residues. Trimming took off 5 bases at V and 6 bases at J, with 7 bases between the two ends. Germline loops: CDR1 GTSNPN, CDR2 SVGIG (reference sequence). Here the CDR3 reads CAWVGAEAFF. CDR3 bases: TGTGCCTGGGTCGGGGCTGAAGCTTTCTTT.

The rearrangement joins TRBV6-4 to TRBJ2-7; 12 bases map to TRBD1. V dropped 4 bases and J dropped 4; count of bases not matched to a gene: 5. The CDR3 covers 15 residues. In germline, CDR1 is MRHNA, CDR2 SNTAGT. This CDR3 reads CASSAGTGGWYEQYF. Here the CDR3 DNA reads TGTGCCAGCAGTGCCGGGACAGGGGGCTGGTACGAGCAGTACTTC.

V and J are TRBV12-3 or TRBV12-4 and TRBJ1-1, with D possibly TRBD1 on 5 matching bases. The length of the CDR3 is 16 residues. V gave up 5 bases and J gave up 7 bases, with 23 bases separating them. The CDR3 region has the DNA TGTGCCAGCAGTGAATCACGGGAGCAGGGAATGGATGAAGCTTTCTTT. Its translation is CASSESREQGMDEAFF.